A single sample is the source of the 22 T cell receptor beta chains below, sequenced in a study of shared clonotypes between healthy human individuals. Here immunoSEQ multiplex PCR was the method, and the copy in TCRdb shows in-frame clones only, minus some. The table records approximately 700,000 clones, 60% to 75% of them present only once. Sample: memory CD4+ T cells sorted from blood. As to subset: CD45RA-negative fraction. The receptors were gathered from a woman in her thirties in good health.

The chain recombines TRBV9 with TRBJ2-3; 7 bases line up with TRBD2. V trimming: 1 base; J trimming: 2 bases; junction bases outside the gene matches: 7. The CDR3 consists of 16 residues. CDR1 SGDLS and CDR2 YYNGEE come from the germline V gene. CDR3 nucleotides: TGTGCCAGCAGCGTAAGCCTAGCGGCCTACACAGATACGCAGTATTTT. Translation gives CASSVSLAAYTDTQYF.

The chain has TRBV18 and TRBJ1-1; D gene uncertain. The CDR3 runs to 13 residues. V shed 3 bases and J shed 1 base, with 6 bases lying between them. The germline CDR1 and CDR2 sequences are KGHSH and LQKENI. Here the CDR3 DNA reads TGTGCCAGCTCACCGGTGCCGAACACTGAAGCTTTCTTT. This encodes CASSPVPNTEAFF.

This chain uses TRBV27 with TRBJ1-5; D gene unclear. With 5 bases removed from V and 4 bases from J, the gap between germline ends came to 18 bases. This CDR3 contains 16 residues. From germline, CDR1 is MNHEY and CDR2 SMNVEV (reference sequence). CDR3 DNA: TGTGCCAGCAGTCCCGGGCCTTCGTGGGTGAATCAGCCCCAGCATTTT. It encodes CASSPGPSWVNQPQHF.

For the CDR3, the DNA is TGTGCCACCAGCAGAGATCTCAGGGGGCGCTTGACTGGGGCCAACGTCCTGACTTTC. It is translated as CATSRDLRGRLTGANVLTF. The chain recombines TRBV15 with TRBJ2-6; 8 nucleotides line up with TRBD1. The length of the CDR3 is 19 residues. Germline CDR1 LNHNV, CDR2 YYDKDF (reference sequence). Losses at the gene ends were 0 bases for V and 2 bases for J; bases not matched to a gene: 9.

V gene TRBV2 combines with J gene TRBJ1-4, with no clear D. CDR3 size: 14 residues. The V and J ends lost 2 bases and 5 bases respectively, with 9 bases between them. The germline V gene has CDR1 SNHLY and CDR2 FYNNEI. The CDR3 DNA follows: TGTGCCAGCAGTGAAACCCGGTTAAATGAAAAACTGTTTTTT. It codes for CASSETRLNEKLFF.

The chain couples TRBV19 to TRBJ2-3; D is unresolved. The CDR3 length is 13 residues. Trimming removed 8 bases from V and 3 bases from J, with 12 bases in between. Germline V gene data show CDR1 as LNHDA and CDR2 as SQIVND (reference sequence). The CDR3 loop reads CASRRTETDTQYF. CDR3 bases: TGTGCCAGTCGCCGCACAGAAACAGATACGCAGTATTTT.

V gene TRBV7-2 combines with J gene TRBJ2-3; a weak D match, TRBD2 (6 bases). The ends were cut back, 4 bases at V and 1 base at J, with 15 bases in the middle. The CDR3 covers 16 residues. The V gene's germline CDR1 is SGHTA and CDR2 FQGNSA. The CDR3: CASSWGGTIGTDTQYF. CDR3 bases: TGTGCCAGCAGCTGGGGCGGGACGATCGGCACAGATACGCAGTATTTT.

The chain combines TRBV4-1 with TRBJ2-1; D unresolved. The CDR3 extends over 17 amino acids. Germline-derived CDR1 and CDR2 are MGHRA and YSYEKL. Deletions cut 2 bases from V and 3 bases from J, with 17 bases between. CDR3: CASSQTPRQWGYNEQFF. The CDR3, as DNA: TGCGCCAGCAGCCAAACCCCCCGGCAGTGGGGCTACAATGAGCAGTTCTTC.

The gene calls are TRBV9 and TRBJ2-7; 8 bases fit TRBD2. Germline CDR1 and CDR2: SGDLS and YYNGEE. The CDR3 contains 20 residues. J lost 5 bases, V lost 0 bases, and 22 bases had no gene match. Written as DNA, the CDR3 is TGTGCCAGCAGCGTAGCTACGGGATTTAACGGGAGGGCCATTCTCGACGAGCAGTACTTC. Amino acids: CASSVATGFNGRAILDEQYF.

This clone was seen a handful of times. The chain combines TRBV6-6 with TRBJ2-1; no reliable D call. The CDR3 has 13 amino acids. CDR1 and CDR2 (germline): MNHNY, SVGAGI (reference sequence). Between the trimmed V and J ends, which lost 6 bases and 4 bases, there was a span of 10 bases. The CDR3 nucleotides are TGTGCCAGCAGGGCGGACGGTTACAATGAGCAGTTCTTC. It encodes CASRADGYNEQFF.

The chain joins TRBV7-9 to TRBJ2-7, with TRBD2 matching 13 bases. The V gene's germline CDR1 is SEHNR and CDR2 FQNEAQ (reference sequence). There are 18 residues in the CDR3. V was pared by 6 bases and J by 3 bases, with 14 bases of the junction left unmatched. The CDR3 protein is CASRRTGLAGVKSYEQYF. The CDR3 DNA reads TGTGCCAGCAGACGAACTGGACTAGCGGGAGTAAAGAGCTACGAGCAGTACTTC.

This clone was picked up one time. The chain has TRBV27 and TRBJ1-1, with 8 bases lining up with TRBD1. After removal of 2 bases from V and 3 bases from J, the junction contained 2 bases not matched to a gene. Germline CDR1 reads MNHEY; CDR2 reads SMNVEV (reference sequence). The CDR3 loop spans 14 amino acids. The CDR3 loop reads CASSLRQGYTEAFF. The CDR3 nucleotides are TGTGCCAGCAGTTTACGACAGGGGTACACTGAAGCTTTCTTT.

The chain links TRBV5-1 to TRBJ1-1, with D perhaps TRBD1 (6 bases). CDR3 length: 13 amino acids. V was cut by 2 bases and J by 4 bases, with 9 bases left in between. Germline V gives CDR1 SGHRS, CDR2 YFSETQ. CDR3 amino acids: CASSFQGSTEAFF. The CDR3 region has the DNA TGCGCCAGCAGCTTCCAGGGGAGCACTGAAGCTTTCTTT.

This CDR3 is CASSLVAGTSGYEQYF. CDR3 bases: TGTGCCAGCAGCTTAGTAGCTGGGACTAGCGGCTACGAGCAGTACTTC. V gene TRBV7-2 combines with J gene TRBJ2-7, with 11 bases matching TRBD2. Looked up from germline, CDR1 is SGHTA and CDR2 is FQGNSA. The trim removed 1 base at V and 3 bases at J, leaving 5 bases unmatched. This CDR3 is 16 amino acids long. Based on the CDR3 plus reference TRBV7-2 and TRBJ2-7, the full variable domain is GAGVSQSPSNKVTEKGKDVELRCDPISGHTALYWYRQSLGQGLEFLIYFQGNSAPDKSGLPSDRFSAERTGGSVSTLTIQRTQQEDSAVYLCASSLVAGTSGYEQYFGPGTRLTVT.

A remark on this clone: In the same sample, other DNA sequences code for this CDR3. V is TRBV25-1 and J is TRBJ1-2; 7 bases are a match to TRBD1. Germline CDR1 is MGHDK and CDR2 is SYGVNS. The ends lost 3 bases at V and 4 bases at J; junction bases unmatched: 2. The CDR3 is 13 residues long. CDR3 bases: TGTGCCAGCAGTGAGAGGGACAGCTATGGCTACACCTTC. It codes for CASSERDSYGYTF.

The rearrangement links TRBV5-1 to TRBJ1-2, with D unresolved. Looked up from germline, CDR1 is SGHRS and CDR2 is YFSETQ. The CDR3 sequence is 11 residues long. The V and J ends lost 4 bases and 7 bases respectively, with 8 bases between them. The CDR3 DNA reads TGCGCCAGCAGCGAGGGAATTGGCTACACCTTC. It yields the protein CASSEGIGYTF. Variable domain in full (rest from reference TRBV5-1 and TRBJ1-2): KAGVTQTPRYLIKTRGQQVTLSCSPISGHRSVSWYQQTPGQGLQFLFEYFSETQRNKGNFPGRFSGRQFSNSRSEMNVSTLELGDSALYLCASSEGIGYTFGSGTRLTVV.

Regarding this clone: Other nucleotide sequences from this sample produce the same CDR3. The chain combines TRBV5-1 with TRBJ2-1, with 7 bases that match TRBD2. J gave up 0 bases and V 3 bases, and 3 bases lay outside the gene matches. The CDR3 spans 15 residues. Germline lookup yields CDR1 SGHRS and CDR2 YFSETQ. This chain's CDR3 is CASSSASGSYNEQFF. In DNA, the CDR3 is TGCGCCAGCAGCTCAGCTAGCGGCTCCTACAATGAGCAGTTCTTC.

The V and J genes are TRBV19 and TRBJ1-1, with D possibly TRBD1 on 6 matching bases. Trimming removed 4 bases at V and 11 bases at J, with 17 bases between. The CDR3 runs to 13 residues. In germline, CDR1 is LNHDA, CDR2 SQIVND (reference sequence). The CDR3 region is CASSNRVRVGAFF. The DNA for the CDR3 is TGTGCCAGTAGTAACAGGGTTCGTGTCGGGGCTTTCTTT.

The CDR3 is CASNDPLYGYTF. Here the CDR3 DNA reads TGTGCCAGCAATGATCCTCTCTATGGCTACACCTTC. V is TRBV6-5 and J is TRBJ1-2; D remains ambiguous. The CDR3 consists of 12 residues. The germline V gene has CDR1 MNHEY and CDR2 SVGAGI. Trimming left V 7 bases short and J 4 bases short, with 10 bases between.

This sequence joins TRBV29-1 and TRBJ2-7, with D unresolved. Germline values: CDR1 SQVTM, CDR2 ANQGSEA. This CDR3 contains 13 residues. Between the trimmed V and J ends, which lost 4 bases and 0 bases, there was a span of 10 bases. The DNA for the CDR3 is TGCAGCGTTGTTGGCAGGAGCTCCTACGAGCAGTACTTC. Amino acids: CSVVGRSSYEQYF.

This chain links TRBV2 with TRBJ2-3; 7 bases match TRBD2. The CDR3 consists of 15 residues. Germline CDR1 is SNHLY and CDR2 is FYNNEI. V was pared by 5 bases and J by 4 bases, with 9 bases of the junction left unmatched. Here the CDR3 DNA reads TGTGCCAGCAGTACAAGCGGGAACGGCGCAGATACGCAGTATTTT. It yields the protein CASSTSGNGADTQYF.

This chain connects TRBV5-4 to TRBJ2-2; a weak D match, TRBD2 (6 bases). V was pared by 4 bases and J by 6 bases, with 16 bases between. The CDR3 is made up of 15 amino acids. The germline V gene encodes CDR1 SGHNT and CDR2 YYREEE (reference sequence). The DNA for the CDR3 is TGTGCCAGCAGCCACGTCTCGGGGGACCCCGGGGAGCTGTTTTTT. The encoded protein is CASSHVSGDPGELFF.